The rows below give T cell receptor beta chains drawn from one sample of a study of blood T cells in healthy people across ages. TCRdb analysed the 5' RACE reads with MiXCR anew, one entry per CDR3 protein. The sample shows about 780,000 distinct CDR3 sequences, about 45% of them seen only once. Sequencing was carried out using blood. These receptor sequences come from an elderly man in good health. CDR3s include the opening cysteine and the closing phenylalanine or tryptophan.

v_call cdr3_aa
TRBV20-1 CSARDLAGVYNEQFF
TRBV28 CASSFRGLSSRGNIQYF
TRBV20-1 CSARGTGGNGYTF
TRBV12-3/TRBV12-4 CASSQVYNQPQHF
TRBV27 CASSLSAPSGSEQFF
TRBV6-5 CASSYGDRVNYGYTF
TRBV6-1 CASSAGGSGRDYGYTF
TRBV20-1 CSAREASLTDTQYF
TRBV20-1 CSARDSGVTGNTIYF
TRBV14 CASSQARNSPLHF
TRBV11-2 CASSLGAGYGYTF
TRBV27 CASSLGSPETQYF
TRBV29-1 CSAWAQGFYGYTF
TRBV2 CASRAYYNEQFF
TRBV5-1 CASSPRGPPGTTEAFF
TRBV27 CASPPAGQGCEQYF
TRBV12-3/TRBV12-4 CASSSATGRDMQYF
TRBV20-1 CSARGFVENTGELFF
TRBV20-1 CSAAAATNEKLFF
TRBV29-1 CSAAGPRNYGYTF
TRBV5-1 CASSLETGTDTQYF
TRBV4-3 CASSQDLAAVSYEQYF
TRBV27 CASSRHTGGDNEQFF
TRBV7-2 CASSSRSQETQYF
TRBV9 CASSVGQIDQPQHF
TRBV27 CASGPDRAYGYTF
TRBV11-2 CGSSLGLAGSTDTQYF
TRBV29-1 CSARIRESSYEQYF
TRBV24-1 CATSDLPPVETQYF
TRBV7-8 CASSLGGGPYNEQFF
TRBV28 CASNRQNTQYF
TRBV28 CASLGARGYEQYF
TRBV28 CASTGTSTGETQYF
TRBV11-3 CASSLERHEQFF
TRBV28 CASSLIRVHYGYTF
TRBV15 CATSRARPSTDTQYF